This T cell receptor (beta chain) came from a study of molecular identifiers for immune sequencing clone quantification. As regards this clonotype: Its matching antigen is unknown.

Study-wide findings and caveats: Detection of one spiked Jurkat cell's TCR RNA reportedly worked in some 980,000 naive cells. Under 1% of molecules in naive cells, but over 98% of effector molecules, belonged to clones above 20 RNA copies.

The sorting of naive CD8 T cells used the CD8+CD4-CCR7+CD45RA+ phenotype. TCRdb used MiXCR to reprocess the PCR reads, holding one entry per CDR3 protein. Of 460,000 or so distinct CDR3 sequences listed, over 20% are singletons. CDR1 SGHVS and CDR2 FQNEAQ come from the germline V gene. With 5 bases clipped from V and 5 bases from J, the junction kept 5 bases outside the gene matches. The CDR3 runs 14 residues. The origin of this receptor is a human donor in good health. Some libraries in this study had Jurkat cell RNA spiked in. Sequenced sample: naive CD8+ T cells from blood, with Jurkat cell RNA spiked in. Subset meaning: FACS-sorted CD8+CD4-CCR7+CD45RA+ naive T cells. The V gene is TRBV7-8, the J gene TRBJ2-7, with 11 bases identical to TRBD2. This chain's CDR3 is CASSPTSGGNEQYF. The DNA of the CDR3 is TGTGCCAGCAGCCCAACTAGCGGGGGTAACGAGCAGTACTTC.